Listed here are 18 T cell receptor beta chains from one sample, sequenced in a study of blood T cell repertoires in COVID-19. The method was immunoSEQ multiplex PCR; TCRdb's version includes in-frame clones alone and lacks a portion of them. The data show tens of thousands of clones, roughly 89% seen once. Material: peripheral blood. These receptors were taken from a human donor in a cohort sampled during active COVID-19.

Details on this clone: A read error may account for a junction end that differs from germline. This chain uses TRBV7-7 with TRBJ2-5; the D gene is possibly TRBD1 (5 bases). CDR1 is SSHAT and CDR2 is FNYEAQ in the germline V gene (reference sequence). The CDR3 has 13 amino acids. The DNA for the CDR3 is TGTGCTAGCAGCTTCAGCAGGGAAGAGACCCAGTACTTC. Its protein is CASSFSREETQYF.

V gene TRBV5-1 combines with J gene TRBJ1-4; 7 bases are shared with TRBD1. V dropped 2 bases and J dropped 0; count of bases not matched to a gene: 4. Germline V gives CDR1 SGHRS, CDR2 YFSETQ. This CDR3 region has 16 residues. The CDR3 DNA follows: TGCGCCAGCAGCTTACAGGGGCCCTCAACTAATGAAAAACTGTTTTTT. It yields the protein CASSLQGPSTNEKLFF.

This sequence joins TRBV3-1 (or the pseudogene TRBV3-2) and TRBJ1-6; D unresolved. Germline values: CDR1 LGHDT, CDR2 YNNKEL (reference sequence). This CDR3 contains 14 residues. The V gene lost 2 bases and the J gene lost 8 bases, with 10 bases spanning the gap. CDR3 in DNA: TGTGCCAGCAGCCAAACCGGGAGAGATTCACCCCTCCACTTT. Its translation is CASSQTGRDSPLHF.

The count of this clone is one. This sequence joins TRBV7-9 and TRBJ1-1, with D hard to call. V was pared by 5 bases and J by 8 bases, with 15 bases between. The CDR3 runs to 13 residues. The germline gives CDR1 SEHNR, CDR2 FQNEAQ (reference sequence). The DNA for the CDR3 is TGTGCCAGCAGCGCCGACGTGGGAGGGGAAGCTTTCTTT. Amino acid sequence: CASSADVGGEAFF.

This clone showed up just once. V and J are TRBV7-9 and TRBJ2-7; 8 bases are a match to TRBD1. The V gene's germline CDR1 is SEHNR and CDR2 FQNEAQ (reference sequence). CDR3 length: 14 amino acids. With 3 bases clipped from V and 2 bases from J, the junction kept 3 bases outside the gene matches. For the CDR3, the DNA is TGTGCCAGCAGCTTGGCAGGGGGCCCCTACGAGCAGTACTTC. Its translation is CASSLAGGPYEQYF.

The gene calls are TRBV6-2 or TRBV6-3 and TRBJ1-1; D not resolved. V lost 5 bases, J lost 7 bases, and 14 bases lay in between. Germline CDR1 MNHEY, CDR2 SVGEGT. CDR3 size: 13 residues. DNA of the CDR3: TGTGCCAGCAGTACGGGTTCGTACGTTGAAGCTTTCTTT. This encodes CASSTGSYVEAFF.

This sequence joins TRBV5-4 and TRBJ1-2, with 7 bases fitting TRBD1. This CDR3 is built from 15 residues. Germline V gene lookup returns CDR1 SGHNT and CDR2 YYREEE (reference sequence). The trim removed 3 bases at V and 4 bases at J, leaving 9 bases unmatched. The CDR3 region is CASSSRQGLGYGYTF. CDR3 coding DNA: TGTGCCAGCAGCTCCCGACAGGGATTGGGCTATGGCTACACCTTC. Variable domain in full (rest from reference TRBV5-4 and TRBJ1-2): ETGVTQSPTHLIKTRGQQVTLRCSSQSGHNTVSWYQQALGQGPQFIFQYYREEENGRGNFPPRFSGLQFPNYSSELNVNALELDDSALYLCASSSRQGLGYGYTFGSGTRLTVV.

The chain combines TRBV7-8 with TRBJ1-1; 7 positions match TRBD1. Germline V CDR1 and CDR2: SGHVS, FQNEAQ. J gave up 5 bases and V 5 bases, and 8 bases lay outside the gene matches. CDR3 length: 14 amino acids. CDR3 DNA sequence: TGTGCCAGCAGCCTGCACAGGGGTTGGACTGAAGCTTTCTTT. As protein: CASSLHRGWTEAFF.

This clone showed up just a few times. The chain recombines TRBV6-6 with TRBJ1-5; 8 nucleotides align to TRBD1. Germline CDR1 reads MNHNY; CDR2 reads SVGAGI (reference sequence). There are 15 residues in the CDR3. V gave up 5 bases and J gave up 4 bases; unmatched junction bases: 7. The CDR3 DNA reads TGTGCCAGCAGTGACGGGACAGGACGAAATCAGCCCCAGCATTTT. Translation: CASSDGTGRNQPQHF.

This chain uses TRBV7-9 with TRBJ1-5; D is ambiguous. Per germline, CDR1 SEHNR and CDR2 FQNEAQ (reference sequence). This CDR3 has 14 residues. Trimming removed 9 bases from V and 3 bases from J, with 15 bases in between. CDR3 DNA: TGTGCCAGTAGCGGGCCCCTTAACAATCAGCCCCAGCATTTT. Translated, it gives CASSGPLNNQPQHF.

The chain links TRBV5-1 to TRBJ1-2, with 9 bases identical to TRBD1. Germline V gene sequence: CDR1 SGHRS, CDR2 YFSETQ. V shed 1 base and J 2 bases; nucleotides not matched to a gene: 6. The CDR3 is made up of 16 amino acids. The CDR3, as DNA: TGCGCCAGCAGCTTGAAGCCGGGACAGGGCAACTATGGCTACACCTTC. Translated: CASSLKPGQGNYGYTF.

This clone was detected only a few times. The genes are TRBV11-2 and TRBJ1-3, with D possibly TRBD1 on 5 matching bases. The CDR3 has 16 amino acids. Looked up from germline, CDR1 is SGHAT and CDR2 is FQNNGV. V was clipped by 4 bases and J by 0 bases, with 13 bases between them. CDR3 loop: CASSSIRGDSGNTIYF. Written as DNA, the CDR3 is TGTGCCAGCAGCTCGATTCGGGGGGACTCTGGAAACACCATATATTTT. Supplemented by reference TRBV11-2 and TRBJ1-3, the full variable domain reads EAGVAQSPRYKIIEKRQSVAFWCNPISGHATLYWYQQILGQGPKLLIQFQNNGVVDDSQLPKDRFSAERLKGVDSTLKIQPAKLEDSAVYLCASSSIRGDSGNTIYFGEGSWLTVV.

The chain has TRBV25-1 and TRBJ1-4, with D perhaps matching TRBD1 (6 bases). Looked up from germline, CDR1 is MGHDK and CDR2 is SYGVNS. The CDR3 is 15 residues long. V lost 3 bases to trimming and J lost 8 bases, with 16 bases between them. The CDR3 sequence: CASSDSFGRGEKLFF. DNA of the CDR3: TGTGCCAGCAGTGACTCCTTTGGGAGGGGGGAAAAACTGTTTTTT.

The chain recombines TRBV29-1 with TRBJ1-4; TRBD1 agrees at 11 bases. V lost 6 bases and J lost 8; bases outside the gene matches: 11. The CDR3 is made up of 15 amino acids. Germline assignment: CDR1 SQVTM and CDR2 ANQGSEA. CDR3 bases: TGCAGCGTAAAAAAAGGCGGGACAGGGGGAGAAAAACTGTTTTTT. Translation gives CSVKKGGTGGEKLFF.

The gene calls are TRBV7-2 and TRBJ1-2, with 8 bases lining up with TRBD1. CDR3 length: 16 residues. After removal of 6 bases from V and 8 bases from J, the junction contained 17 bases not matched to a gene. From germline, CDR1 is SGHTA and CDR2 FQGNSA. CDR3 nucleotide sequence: TGTGCCAGCAGTTCCCCCACTCGACAGGGGATGGAAGGCTACACCTTC. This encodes CASSSPTRQGMEGYTF.

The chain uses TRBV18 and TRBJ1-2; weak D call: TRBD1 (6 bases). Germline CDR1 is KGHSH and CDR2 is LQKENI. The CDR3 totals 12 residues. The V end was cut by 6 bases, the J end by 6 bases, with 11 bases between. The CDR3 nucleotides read TGTGCCAGCTCTTCGGCAGGGGATGGCTACACCTTC. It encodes CASSSAGDGYTF.

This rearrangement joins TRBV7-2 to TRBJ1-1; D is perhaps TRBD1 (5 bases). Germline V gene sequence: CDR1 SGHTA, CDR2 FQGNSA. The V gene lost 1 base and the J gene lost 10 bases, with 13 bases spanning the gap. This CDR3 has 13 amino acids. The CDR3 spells CASSLGAGWIAFF. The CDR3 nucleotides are TGTGCCAGCAGCTTAGGGGCAGGGTGGATAGCTTTCTTT.

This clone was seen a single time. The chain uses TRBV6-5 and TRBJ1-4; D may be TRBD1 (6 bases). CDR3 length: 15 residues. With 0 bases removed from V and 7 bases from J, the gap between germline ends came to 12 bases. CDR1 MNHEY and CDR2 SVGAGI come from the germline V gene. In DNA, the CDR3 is TGTGCCAGCAGTTACTCGGGGGGGCTCGGTGAAAAACTGTTTTTT. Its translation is CASSYSGGLGEKLFF.